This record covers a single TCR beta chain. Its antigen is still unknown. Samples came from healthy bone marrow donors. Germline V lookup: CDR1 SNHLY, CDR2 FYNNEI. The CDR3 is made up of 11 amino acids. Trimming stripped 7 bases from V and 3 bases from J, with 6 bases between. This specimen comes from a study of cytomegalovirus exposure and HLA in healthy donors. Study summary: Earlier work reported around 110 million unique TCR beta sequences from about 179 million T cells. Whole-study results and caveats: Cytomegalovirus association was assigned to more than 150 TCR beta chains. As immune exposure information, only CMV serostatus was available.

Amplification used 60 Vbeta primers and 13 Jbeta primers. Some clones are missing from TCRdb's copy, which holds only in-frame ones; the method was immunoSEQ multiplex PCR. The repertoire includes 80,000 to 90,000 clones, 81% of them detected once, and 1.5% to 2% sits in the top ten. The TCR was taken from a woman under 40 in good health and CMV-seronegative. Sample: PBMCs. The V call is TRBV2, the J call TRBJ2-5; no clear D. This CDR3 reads CASNLEETQYF. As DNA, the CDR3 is TGTGCCAGCAACCTAGAAGAGACCCAGTACTTC.